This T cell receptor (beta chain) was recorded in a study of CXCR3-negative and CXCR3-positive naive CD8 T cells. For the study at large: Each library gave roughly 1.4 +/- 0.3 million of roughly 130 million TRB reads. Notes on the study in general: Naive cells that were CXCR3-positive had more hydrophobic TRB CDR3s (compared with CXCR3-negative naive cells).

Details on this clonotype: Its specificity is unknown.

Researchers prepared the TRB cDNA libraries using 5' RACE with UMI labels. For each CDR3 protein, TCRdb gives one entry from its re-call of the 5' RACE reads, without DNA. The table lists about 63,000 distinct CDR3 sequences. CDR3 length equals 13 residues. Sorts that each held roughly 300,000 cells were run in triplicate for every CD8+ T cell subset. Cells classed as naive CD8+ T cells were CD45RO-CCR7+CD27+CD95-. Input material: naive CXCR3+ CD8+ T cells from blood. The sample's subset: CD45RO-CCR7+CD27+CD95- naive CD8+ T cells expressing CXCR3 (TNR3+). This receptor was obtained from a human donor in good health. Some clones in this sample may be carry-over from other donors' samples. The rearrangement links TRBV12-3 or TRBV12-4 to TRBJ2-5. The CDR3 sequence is CASREEIDETQYF.